This record concerns one T cell receptor beta chain sequence. The germline V gene has CDR1 SGHAT and CDR2 FQNNGV. With 4 bases removed from V and 8 bases from J, the gap between germline ends came to 29 bases. CDR3 size: 18 residues. Clones were sequenced by immunoSEQ multiplex PCR, and TCRdb holds only the in-frame ones, with some missing. The sample holds some 30,000 clones, less than 80% seen once. This sample stems from a study of T cells in localized non-small cell lung cancer. The gene calls are TRBV11-2 and TRBJ1-2; unclear D gene. This TCR was sampled from a male donor aged 60 or older with stage II squamous cell lung carcinoma. Sample: peripheral blood, taken before any cancer treatment. The CDR3 protein is CASSSLISAGSPLNGYTF. As DNA, the CDR3 is TGTGCCAGCAGCTCACTCATCTCAGCCGGGTCCCCCTTGAACGGCTACACCTTC.